This TCR beta chain was identified in a study of sequential checkpoint blockade in melanoma. Noted treatment: randomized to nivolumab then ipilimumab (arm A) or the reverse (arm B). Produced via immunoSEQ multiplex PCR; TCRdb's table is partial and in-frame only. Of 18,000 or so clones listed, around four fifths are singletons. This CDR3 contains 16 residues. Germline V gene lookup returns CDR1 LNHNV and CDR2 YYDKDF (reference sequence). After removal of 5 bases from V and 0 bases from J, the junction contained 4 bases not matched to a gene. This clone was seen a few times. The sample in question was CD8+ T cells sorted from blood (inferred from file names), obtained from a patient given nivolumab and ipilimumab in sequence. This TCR was recovered from a human donor with melanoma. The gene calls are TRBV15 and TRBJ2-6; TRBD1 matches 7 bases. The CDR3: CATSARQGSGANVLTF. The CDR3 region has the DNA TGTGCCACCAGCGCCCGACAGGGCTCTGGGGCCAACGTCCTGACTTTC. Full variable domain (remainder filled in from reference TRBV15 and TRBJ2-6): DAMVIQNPRYQVTQFGKPVTLSCSQTLNHNVMYWYQQKSSQAPKLLFHYYDKDFNNEADTPDNFQSRRPNTSFCFLDIRSPGLGDTAMYLCATSARQGSGANVLTFGAGSRLTVL.